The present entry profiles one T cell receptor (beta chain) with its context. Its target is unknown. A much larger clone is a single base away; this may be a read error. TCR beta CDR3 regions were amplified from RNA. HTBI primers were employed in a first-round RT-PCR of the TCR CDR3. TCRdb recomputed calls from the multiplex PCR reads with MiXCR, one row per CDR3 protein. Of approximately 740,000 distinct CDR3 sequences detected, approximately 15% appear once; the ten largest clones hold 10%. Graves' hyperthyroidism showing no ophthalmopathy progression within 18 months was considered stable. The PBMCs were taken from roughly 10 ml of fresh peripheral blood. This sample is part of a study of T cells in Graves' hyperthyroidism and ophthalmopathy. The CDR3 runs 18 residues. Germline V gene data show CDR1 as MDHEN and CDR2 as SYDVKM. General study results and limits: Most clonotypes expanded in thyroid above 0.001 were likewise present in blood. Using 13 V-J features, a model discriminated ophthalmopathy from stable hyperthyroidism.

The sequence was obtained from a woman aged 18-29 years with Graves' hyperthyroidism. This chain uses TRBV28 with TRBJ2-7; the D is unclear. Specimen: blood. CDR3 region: CASSFSKTDMPESYERYF. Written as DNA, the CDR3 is TGTGCCAGCAGTTTTTCGAAGACTGACATGCCAGAATCCTACGAGCGGTACTTC.